This T cell receptor (beta chain) was sequenced for a study of T cells in Graves' hyperthyroidism and ophthalmopathy. Study overall: It was at initial diagnosis, before any treatment, that peripheral blood was collected. Study-wide points: Model predictions of ophthalmopathy came a median around 7.1 months before onset. Most clonotypes expanded in thyroid above 0.001 were likewise present in blood.

There were TCR beta CDR3 regions amplified from RNA transcripts. Carried out on the TCR CDR3, a first-round RT-PCR used the HTBI primer set. MiXCR was run by TCRdb on the multiplex PCR reads, yielding one entry per CDR3 protein. The repertoire consists of about 270,000 distinct CDR3 sequences, with about 20% occurring once and the leading ten covering around 65%. This clonotype was detected a few times. The antigen remains unidentified. V dropped 3 bases and J dropped 3; count of bases not matched to a gene: 7. CDR3 length equals 14 residues. Germline loops: CDR1 DFQATT, CDR2 SNEGSKA (reference sequence).

The clonotype comes from a young man with Graves' ophthalmopathy. V usage is TRBV20-1 and J usage is TRBJ2-5, with TRBD1 identical over 7 bases. Sequencing input: blood. CDR3 nucleotide sequence: TGCAGTGCTAGGAGGCCAGGGGGAGAAGAGACCCAGTACTTC. It encodes CSARRPGGEETQYF.